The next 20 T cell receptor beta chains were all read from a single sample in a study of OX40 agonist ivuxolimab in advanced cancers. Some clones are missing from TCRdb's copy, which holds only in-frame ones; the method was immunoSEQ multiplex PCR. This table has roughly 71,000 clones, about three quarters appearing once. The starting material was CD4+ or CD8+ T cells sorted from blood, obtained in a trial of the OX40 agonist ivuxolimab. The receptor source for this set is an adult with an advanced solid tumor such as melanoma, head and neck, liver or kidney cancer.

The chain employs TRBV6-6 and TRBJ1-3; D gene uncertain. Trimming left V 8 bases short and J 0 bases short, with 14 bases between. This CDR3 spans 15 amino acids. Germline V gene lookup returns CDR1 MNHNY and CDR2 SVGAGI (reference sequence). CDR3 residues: CASLPRQYSGNTIYF. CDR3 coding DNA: TGTGCCAGCCTTCCGCGTCAGTACTCTGGAAACACCATATATTTT.

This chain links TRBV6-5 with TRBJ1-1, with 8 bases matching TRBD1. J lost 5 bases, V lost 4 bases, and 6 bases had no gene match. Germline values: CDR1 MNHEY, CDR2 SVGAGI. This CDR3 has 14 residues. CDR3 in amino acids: CASSSTGVVTEAFF. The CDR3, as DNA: TGTGCCAGCAGTTCGACAGGGGTGGTGACTGAAGCTTTCTTT.

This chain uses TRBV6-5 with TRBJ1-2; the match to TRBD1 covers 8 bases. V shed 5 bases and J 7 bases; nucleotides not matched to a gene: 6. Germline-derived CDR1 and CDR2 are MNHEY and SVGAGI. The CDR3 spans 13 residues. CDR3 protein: CASSPLRGLGYTF. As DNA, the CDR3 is TGTGCCAGCAGTCCCCTCAGGGGGCTTGGCTACACCTTC.

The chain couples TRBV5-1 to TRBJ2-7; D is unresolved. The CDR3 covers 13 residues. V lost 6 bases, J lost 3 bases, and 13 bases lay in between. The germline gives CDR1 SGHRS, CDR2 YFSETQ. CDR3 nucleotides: TGCGCCAGCAAATACCGGGCCAACTACGAGCAGTACTTC. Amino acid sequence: CASKYRANYEQYF.

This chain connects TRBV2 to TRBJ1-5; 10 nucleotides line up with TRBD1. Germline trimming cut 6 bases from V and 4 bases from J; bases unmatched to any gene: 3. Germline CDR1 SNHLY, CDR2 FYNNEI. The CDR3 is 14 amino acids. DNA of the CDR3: TGTGCCAGCAGCATGGGACAGGGGAATCAGCCCCAGCATTTT. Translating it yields CASSMGQGNQPQHF. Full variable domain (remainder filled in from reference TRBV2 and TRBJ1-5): EPEVTQTPSHQVTQMGQEVILRCVPISNHLYFYWYRQILGQKVEFLVSFYNNEISEKSEIFDDQFSVERPDGSNFTLKIRSTKLEDSAMYFCASSMGQGNQPQHFGDGTRLSIL.

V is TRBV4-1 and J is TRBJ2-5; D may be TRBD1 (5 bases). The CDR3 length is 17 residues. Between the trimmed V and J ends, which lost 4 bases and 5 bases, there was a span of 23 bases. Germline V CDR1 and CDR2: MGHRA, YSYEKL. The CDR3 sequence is CASSPLSSRDVTETQYF. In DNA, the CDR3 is TGCGCCAGCAGCCCGCTCTCATCCAGGGATGTAACGGAGACCCAGTACTTC.

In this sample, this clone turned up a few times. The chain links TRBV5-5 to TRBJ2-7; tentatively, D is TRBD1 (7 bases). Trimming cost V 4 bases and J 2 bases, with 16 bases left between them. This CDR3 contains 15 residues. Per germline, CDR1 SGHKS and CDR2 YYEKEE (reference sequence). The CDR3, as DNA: TGTGCCAGCAGCGCGGGACAGCCAAACACCTACGAGCAGTACTTC. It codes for CASSAGQPNTYEQYF.

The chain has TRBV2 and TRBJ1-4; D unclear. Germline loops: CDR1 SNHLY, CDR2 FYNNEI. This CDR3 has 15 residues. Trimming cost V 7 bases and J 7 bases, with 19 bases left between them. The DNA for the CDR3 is TGTGCCAGCACCGAGTCCGGACCAACGGGTGAAAAACTGTTTTTT. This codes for CASTESGPTGEKLFF.

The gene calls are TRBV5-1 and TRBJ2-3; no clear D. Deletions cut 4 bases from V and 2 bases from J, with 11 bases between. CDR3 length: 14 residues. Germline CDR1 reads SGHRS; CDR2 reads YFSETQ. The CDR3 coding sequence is TGCGCCAGCAGCCCCTTAATGCACACAGATACGCAGTATTTT. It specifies CASSPLMHTDTQYF.

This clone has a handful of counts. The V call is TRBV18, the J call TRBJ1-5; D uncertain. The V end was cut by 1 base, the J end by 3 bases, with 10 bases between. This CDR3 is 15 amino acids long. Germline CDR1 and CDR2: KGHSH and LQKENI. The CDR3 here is CASSPQEGHNQPQHF. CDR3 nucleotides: TGTGCCAGCTCACCACAGGAGGGTCACAATCAGCCCCAGCATTTT.

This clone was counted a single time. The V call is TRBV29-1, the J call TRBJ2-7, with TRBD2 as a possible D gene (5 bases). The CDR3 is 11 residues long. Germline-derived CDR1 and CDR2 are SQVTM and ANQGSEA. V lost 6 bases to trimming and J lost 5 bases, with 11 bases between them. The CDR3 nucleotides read TGCAGCGTGGGTGGGAGCCACGAGCAGTACTTC. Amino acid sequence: CSVGGSHEQYF.

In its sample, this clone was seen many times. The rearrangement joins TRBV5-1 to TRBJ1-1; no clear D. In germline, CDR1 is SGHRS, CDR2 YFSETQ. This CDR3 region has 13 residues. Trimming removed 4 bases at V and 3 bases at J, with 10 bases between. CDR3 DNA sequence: TGCGCCAGCAGCCCTGACGGATACACTGAAGCTTTCTTT. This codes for CASSPDGYTEAFF.

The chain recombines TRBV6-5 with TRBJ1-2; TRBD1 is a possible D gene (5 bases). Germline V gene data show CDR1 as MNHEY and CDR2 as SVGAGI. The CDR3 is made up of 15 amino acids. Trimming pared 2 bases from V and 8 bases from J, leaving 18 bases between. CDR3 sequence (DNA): TGTGCCAGCAGTTACCTCCTGGCAGGGCATAACGGCTACACCTTC. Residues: CASSYLLAGHNGYTF.

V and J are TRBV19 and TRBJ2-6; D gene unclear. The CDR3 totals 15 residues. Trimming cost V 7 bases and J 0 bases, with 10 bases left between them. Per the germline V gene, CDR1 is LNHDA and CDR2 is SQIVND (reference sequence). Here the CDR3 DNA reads TGTGCCAGTACGCTACTAAACTCTGGGGCCAACGTCCTGACTTTC. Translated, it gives CASTLLNSGANVLTF.

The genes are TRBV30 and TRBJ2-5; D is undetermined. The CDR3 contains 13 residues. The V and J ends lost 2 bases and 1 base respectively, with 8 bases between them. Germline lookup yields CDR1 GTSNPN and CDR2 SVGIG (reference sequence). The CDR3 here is CAWSPDGQETQYF. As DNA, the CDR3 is TGTGCCTGGAGTCCCGACGGCCAAGAGACCCAGTACTTC.

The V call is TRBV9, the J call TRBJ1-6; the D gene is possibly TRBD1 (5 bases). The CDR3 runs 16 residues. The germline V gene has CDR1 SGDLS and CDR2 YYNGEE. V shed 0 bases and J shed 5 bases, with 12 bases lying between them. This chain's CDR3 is CASSVDQGTNNSPLHF. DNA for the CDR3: TGTGCCAGCAGCGTAGACCAGGGTACGAATAATTCACCCCTCCACTTT.

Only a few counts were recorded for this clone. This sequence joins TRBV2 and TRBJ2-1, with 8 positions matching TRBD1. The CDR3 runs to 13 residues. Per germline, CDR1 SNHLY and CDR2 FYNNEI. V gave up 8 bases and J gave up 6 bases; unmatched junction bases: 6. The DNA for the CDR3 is TGTGCCAGCCTCGGACAGGGTGTCAATGAGCAGTTCTTC. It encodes CASLGQGVNEQFF.

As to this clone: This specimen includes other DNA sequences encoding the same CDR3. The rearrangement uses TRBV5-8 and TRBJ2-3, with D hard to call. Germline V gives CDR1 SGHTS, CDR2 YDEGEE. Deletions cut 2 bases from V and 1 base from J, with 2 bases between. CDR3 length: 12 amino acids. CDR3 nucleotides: TGTGCCAGCAGCTTCCGCACAGATACGCAGTATTTT. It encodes CASSFRTDTQYF.

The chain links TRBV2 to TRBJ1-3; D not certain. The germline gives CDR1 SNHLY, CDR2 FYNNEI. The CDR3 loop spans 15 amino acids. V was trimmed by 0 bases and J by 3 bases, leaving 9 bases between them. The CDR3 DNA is TGTGCCAGCAGTGAAGCTCCCTACTTTGGAAACACCATATATTTT. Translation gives CASSEAPYFGNTIYF.

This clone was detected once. CDR3 bases: TGTGCCAGCAGTTGGGAGGCCTATAATTCACCCCTCCACTTT. Residues: CASSWEAYNSPLHF. The gene calls are TRBV27 and TRBJ1-6; no clear D. Germline lookup yields CDR1 MNHEY and CDR2 SMNVEV (reference sequence). V lost 4 bases and J 2 bases, leaving 6 bases between the germline ends. The CDR3 runs 14 residues.